Below are 21 T cell receptor beta chains sequenced from a single sample in a study of cytomegalovirus exposure and HLA in healthy donors. The PCR had 60 Vbeta and 13 Jbeta primers. Libraries were prepared by immunoSEQ multiplex PCR; TCRdb keeps only in-frame clonotypes and omits some of them. Among 160,000 or so clones listed, approximately 79% were seen once. The sequenced sample consisted of PBMCs. These receptors were taken from a man aged 40-49 years in good health and CMV-seropositive.

This chain joins TRBV27 and TRBJ1-3; D gene uncertain. The CDR3 contains 13 residues. Germline CDR1 reads MNHEY; CDR2 reads SMNVEV (reference sequence). The V gene lost 7 bases and the J gene lost 0 bases, with 7 bases spanning the gap. The DNA for the CDR3 is TGTGCCAGCACCCTCCGCTCTGGAAACACCATATATTTT. It yields the protein CASTLRSGNTIYF.

V gene TRBV29-1 combines with J gene TRBJ2-2; 10 positions match TRBD1. Germline CDR1 SQVTM, CDR2 ANQGSEA. CDR3 length: 18 residues. The V segment lost 7 bases and the J segment 5 bases; nucleotides outside the gene matches: 19. The chain's CDR3 is CSAVGETGQGRWTGELFF. For the CDR3, the DNA is TGCAGCGCAGTAGGGGAAACGGGACAGGGGAGATGGACCGGGGAGCTGTTTTTT.

The rearrangement joins TRBV27 to TRBJ2-1; TRBD2 agrees at 8 bases. Germline V CDR1 and CDR2: MNHEY, SMNVEV (reference sequence). The V and J ends lost 2 bases and 9 bases, in that order; junction bases with no gene match: 9. The CDR3 runs to 15 residues. The CDR3: CASSLLSGRFGEQFF. CDR3 in DNA: TGTGCCAGCAGTTTACTCAGCGGGAGATTCGGTGAGCAGTTCTTC.

A few counts support this clone. V usage is TRBV2 and J usage is TRBJ2-5; D is ambiguous. Germline loops: CDR1 SNHLY, CDR2 FYNNEI. Trimming left V 6 bases short and J 1 base short, with 3 bases between. The CDR3 has 11 amino acids. Written as DNA, the CDR3 is TGTGCCAGCAGCGGCCAAGAGACCCAGTACTTC. Protein sequence: CASSGQETQYF.

This chain connects TRBV7-9 to TRBJ2-7, with D perhaps TRBD1 (6 bases). The CDR3 totals 13 residues. Trimming pared 2 bases from V and 6 bases from J, leaving 11 bases between. Germline CDR1 SEHNR, CDR2 FQNEAQ (reference sequence). CDR3 amino acids: CASSLYREAEQYF. CDR3 nucleotides: TGTGCCAGCAGCTTATACAGGGAAGCCGAGCAGTACTTC.

The V call is TRBV2, the J call TRBJ2-5; TRBD2 matches 7 bases. Judging by the DNA end, TRBJ2-7 fits better; the J call may be wrong. The CDR3 has 17 amino acids. Germline V gene data show CDR1 as SNHLY and CDR2 as FYNNEI. The chain's CDR3 is CASSRTRLADFSYEQYF. The DNA for the CDR3 is TGTGCCAGCAGCCGAACGCGGCTAGCGGACTTCTCCTACGAGCAGTACTTC.

The V and J genes are TRBV10-1 and TRBJ1-1; TRBD1 aligns across 7 bases. Germline CDR1 reads WNHNN; CDR2 reads SYGVQD (reference sequence). The junction had 7 bases not matched to a gene; V was cut back by 6 bases and J by 0 bases. The CDR3 runs 15 residues. The DNA for the CDR3 is TGCGCCAGCAGCCAGTCCGGGACAGTGAACACTGAAGCTTTCTTT. It is translated as CASSQSGTVNTEAFF.

The V and J genes are TRBV6-6 and TRBJ2-5; 12 nucleotides match TRBD2. The V gene's germline CDR1 is MNHNY and CDR2 SVGAGI (reference sequence). Germline trimming cut 6 bases from V and 14 bases from J; bases unmatched to any gene: 10. The CDR3 is 13 amino acids. The CDR3 coding sequence is TGTGCCAGCAGGTCCGGGACTAGCGGGCGGGGTTACTTC. Translated: CASRSGTSGRGYF.

The V call is TRBV7-8, the J call TRBJ2-5, with 9 bases identical to TRBD2. Trimming cost V 0 bases and J 4 bases; bases outside gene matches: 9. The germline CDR1 and CDR2 sequences are SGHVS and FQNEAQ. The CDR3 loop spans 17 amino acids. The CDR3 DNA follows: TGTGCCAGCAGCTTAGCGCTGGTAGCGGGAGTCAGAGAGACCCAGTACTTC. This sequence encodes CASSLALVAGVRETQYF.

The rearrangement uses TRBV28 and TRBJ2-6, with a possible D match to TRBD2 (5 bases). In germline, CDR1 is MDHEN, CDR2 SYDVKM. The V end lost 5 bases, the J end lost 2 bases, and 10 bases lay between the germline ends. CDR3 length: 15 residues. As DNA, the CDR3 is TGTGCCAGCAGTCTCCCTAGCCCTGGGGCCAACGTCCTGACTTTC. Amino acids: CASSLPSPGANVLTF.

This clone showed up just a few times. This chain links TRBV18 with TRBJ1-6, with D perhaps matching TRBD1 (5 bases). The V gene lost 3 bases and the J gene lost 5 bases, with 8 bases spanning the gap. Germline V lookup: CDR1 KGHSH, CDR2 LQKENI. The CDR3 consists of 14 residues. CDR3 amino acids: CASSPSGNNSPLHF. DNA of the CDR3: TGTGCCAGCTCACCTTCAGGGAATAATTCACCCCTCCACTTT.

The gene calls are TRBV6-5 and TRBJ2-7; 8 bases fit TRBD1. With V trimmed by 5 bases and J by 6 bases, 9 bases remained unmatched. The CDR3 runs 14 residues. Germline CDR1 and CDR2: MNHEY and SVGAGI. CDR3 sequence (DNA): TGTGCCAGCAGTATCGGACAGGGACTTTCCGAGCAGTACTTC. Amino acids: CASSIGQGLSEQYF.

In its sample, this clone was seen a few times. The V gene is TRBV19, the J gene TRBJ1-2; 12 bases agree with TRBD1. This CDR3 contains 14 residues. The germline V gene has CDR1 LNHDA and CDR2 SQIVND (reference sequence). V gave up 4 bases and J gave up 5 bases; unmatched junction bases: 2. This CDR3 is CASSRGQGAYGYTF. The CDR3 nucleotides read TGTGCCAGTAGTAGGGGACAGGGGGCTTATGGCTACACCTTC.

J is TRBJ2-7 and V is TRBV9, with D possibly TRBD2 on 5 matching bases. This CDR3 has 15 residues. V lost 0 bases and J lost 5, with 15 bases in between. In germline, CDR1 is SGDLS, CDR2 YYNGEE. CDR3 protein: CASSVEPGRGNEQYF. CDR3 DNA sequence: TGTGCCAGCAGCGTAGAGCCCGGCAGAGGGAACGAGCAGTACTTC.

This chain connects TRBV11-2 to TRBJ1-1, with unresolved D. The CDR3 runs 11 residues. Trimming left V 4 bases short and J 8 bases short, with 8 bases between. Germline V gene lookup returns CDR1 SGHAT and CDR2 FQNNGV. The CDR3 DNA is TGTGCCAGCAGCTACAGCGGGGAAGCTTTCTTT. Its protein product is CASSYSGEAFF.

This rearrangement joins TRBV11-2 to TRBJ2-5; possibly TRBD1 for D (5 bases). V was shortened by 5 bases and J by 7 bases, with 20 bases between the two germline ends. Germline V CDR1 and CDR2: SGHAT, FQNNGV. The CDR3 sequence is 15 residues long. The CDR3: CASSRHDSQVLTQYF. CDR3 bases: TGTGCCAGCAGCCGCCATGACAGCCAAGTGTTGACCCAGTACTTC.

V and J are TRBV29-1 and TRBJ2-3, with TRBD2 identical over 11 bases. V lost 6 bases to trimming and J lost 2 bases; unmatched junction nucleotides: 10. Per germline, CDR1 SQVTM and CDR2 ANQGSEA. This CDR3 is 16 amino acids long. The DNA for the CDR3 is TGCAGCGTAGGTAGCGGGAGGGCCGTCACCACAGATACGCAGTATTTT. Translation: CSVGSGRAVTTDTQYF.

The gene calls are TRBV12-2 and TRBJ2-7; TRBD2, the D gene given by the table, was not confirmed from the DNA. TRBV12-2 is a listed pseudogene. The length of the CDR3 is 21 residues. CDR3 nucleotides: TGTGCAAGTCGCTTAGCCCTACTAAAACCACTAAAGACTAGCGGGCTCTACGAGCAGTACTTC. The encoded protein is CASRLALLKPLKTSGLYEQYF.

This chain links TRBV25-1 with TRBJ2-6; 8 nucleotides agree with TRBD1. Trimming cost V 3 bases and J 0 bases; bases outside gene matches: 7. The CDR3 spans 18 residues. In germline, CDR1 is MGHDK, CDR2 SYGVNS. The CDR3 sequence is CASSEDRVAYSGANVLTF. For the CDR3, the DNA is TGTGCCAGCAGTGAGGACAGGGTGGCCTACTCTGGGGCCAACGTCCTGACTTTC.

The chain links TRBV14 to TRBJ2-5, with 9 bases identical to TRBD1. TRBJ2-7 matches the DNA end more closely, so the J call is doubtful. This CDR3 spans 15 amino acids. Germline values: CDR1 SGHDN, CDR2 FVKESK. CDR3 nucleotides: TGTGCCAGCAGCCGTCCCGGGACAGGGACCCACGAGCAGTACTTC. It yields the protein CASSRPGTGTHEQYF.

The chain couples TRBV5-5 to TRBJ2-7, with D possibly being TRBD1 (6 bases). The V end lost 1 base, the J end lost 5 bases, and 7 bases lay between the germline ends. The CDR3 length is 12 residues. The germline CDR1 and CDR2 sequences are SGHKS and YYEKEE (reference sequence). The CDR3 coding sequence is TGTGCCAGCAGCTTGACAGGGAACGAGCAGTACTTC. Protein product: CASSLTGNEQYF.